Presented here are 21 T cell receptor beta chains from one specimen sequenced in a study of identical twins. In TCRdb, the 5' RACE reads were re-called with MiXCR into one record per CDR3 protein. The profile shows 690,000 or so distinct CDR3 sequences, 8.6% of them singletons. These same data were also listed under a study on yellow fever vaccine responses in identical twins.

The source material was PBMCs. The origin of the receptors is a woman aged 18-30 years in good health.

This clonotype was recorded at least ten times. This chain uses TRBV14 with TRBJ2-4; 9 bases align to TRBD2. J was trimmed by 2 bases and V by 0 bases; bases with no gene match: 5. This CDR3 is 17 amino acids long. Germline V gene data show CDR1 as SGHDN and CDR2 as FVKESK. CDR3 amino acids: CASSQESGRRTKNIQYF. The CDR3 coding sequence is TGTGCCAGCAGCCAAGAAAGCGGGAGGCGGACCAAAAACATTCAGTACTTC.

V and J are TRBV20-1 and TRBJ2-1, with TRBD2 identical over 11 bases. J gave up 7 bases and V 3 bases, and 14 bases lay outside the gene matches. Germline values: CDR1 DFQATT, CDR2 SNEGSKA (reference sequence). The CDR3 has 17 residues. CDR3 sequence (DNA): TGCAGTGCTAGTACTAGAATACTAGCGGGAGTTGGGAATGAGCAGTTCTTC. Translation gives CSASTRILAGVGNEQFF.

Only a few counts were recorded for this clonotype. Written as DNA, the CDR3 is TGCAGTGCTAGAACGGTTGAGACCCAGTACTTC. The encoded protein is CSARTVETQYF. The chain has TRBV20-1 and TRBJ2-5; D remains ambiguous. CDR1 is DFQATT and CDR2 is SNEGSKA in the germline V gene (reference sequence). The V end lost 2 bases, the J end lost 5 bases, and 6 bases lay between the germline ends. CDR3 length: 11 residues.

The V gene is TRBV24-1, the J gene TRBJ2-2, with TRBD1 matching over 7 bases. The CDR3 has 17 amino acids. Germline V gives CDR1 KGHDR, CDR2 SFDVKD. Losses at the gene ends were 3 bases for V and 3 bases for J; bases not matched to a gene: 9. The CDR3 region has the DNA TGTGCCACCAGTGATCCGAAGGGGGCTCTTGACACCGGGGAGCTGTTTTTT. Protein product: CATSDPKGALDTGELFF.

CDR3 amino acids: CASRREAGDTQYF. As DNA, the CDR3 is TGTGCCAGCAGGCGGGAGGCCGGAGATACGCAGTATTTT. The V call is TRBV7-9, the J call TRBJ2-3, with 8 bases aligning to TRBD2. The ends lost 6 bases at V and 5 bases at J; junction bases unmatched: 4. CDR1 SEHNR and CDR2 FQNEAQ come from the germline V gene (reference sequence). This CDR3 comprises 13 residues.

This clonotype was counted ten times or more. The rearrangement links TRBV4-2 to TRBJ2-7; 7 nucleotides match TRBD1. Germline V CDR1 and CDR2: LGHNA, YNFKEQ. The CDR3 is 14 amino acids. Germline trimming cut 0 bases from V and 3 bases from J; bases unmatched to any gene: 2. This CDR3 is CASSQDQGVYEQYF. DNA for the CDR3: TGTGCCAGCAGCCAAGATCAGGGGGTCTACGAGCAGTACTTC.

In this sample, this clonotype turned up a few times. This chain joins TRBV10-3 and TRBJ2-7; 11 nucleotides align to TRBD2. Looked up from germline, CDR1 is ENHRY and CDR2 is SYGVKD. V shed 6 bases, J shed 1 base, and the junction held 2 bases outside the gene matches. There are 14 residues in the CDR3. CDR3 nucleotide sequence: TGTGCCATCAGCAGACTAGCGGGGTCCTACGAGCAGTACTTC. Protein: CAISRLAGSYEQYF.

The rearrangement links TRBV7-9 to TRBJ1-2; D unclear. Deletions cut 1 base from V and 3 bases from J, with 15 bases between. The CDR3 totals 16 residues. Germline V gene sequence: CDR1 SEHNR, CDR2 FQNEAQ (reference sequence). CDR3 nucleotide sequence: TGTGCCAGCAGCTTAGAGTTGGAAACCCCCTACTATGGCTACACCTTC. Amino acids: CASSLELETPYYGYTF. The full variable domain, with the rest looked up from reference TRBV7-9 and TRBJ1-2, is DTGVSQNPRHKITKRGQNVTFRCDPISEHNRLYWYRQTLGQGPEFLTYFQNEAQLEKSRLLSDRFSAERPKGSFSTLEIQRTEQGDSAMYLCASSLELETPYYGYTFGSGTRLTVV.

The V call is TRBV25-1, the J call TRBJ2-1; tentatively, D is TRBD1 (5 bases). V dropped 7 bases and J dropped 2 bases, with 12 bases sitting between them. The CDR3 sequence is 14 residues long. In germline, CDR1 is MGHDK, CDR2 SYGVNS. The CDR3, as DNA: TGTGCCAGCACGGGCCAGGGTCCCTACAATGAGCAGTTCTTC. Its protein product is CASTGQGPYNEQFF.

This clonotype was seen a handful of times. The CDR3 nucleotides read TGTGCCACCAGCAGCACCCTTCCGGGGCAGGGTGAAGGGGGCACAGATACGCAGTATTTT. Translated, it gives CATSSTLPGQGEGGTDTQYF. The chain couples TRBV15 to TRBJ2-3; D may match TRBD1 or TRBD2 (5 bases each). The CDR3 runs to 20 residues. With 3 bases removed from V and 1 base from J, the gap between germline ends came to 26 bases. The germline CDR1 and CDR2 sequences are LNHNV and YYDKDF (reference sequence).

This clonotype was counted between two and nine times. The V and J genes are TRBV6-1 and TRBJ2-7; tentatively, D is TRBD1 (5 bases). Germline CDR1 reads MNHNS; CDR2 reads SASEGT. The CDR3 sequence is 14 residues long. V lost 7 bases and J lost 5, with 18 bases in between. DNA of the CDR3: TGTGCCAGCACCCACCCCCAGGGTTCCCACGAGCAGTACTTC. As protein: CASTHPQGSHEQYF.

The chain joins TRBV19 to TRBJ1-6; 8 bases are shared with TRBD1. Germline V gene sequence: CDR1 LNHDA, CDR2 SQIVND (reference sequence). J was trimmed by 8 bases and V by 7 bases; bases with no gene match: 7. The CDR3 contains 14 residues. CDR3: CASTPRQGHSPLHF. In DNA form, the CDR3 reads TGTGCCAGTACCCCAAGACAGGGGCATTCACCCCTCCACTTT.

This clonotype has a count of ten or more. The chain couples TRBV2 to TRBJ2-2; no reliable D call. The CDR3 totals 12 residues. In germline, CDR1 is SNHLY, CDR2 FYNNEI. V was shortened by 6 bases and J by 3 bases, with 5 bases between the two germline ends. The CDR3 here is CASRGYTGELFF. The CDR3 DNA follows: TGTGCCAGCAGGGGGTACACCGGGGAGCTGTTTTTT.

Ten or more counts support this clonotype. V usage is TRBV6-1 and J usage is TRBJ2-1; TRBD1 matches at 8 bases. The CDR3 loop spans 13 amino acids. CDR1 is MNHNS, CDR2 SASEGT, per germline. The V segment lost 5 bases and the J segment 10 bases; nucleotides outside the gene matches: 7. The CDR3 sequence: CASSTEDREEQFF. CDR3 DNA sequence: TGTGCCAGCAGTACAGAGGACAGGGAGGAGCAGTTCTTC.

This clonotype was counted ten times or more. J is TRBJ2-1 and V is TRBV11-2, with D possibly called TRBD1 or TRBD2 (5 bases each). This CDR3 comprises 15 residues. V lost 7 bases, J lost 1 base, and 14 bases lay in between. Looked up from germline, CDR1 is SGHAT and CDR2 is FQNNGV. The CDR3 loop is CASTFGGGSYNEQFF. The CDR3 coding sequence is TGTGCCAGCACCTTTGGTGGGGGTTCCTACAATGAGCAGTTCTTC.

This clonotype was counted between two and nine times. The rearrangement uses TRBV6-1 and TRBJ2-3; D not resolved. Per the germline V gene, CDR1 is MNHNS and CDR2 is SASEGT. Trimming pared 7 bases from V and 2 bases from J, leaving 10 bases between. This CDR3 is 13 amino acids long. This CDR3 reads CASNRRDTDTQYF. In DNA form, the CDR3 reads TGTGCCAGCAACCGAAGGGACACAGATACGCAGTATTTT.

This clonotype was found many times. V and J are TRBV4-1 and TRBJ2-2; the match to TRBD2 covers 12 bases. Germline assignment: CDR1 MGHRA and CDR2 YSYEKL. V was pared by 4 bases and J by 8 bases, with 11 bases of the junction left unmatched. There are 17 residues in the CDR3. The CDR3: CASSPDWTSGIQGELFF. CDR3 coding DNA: TGCGCCAGCAGCCCCGATTGGACTAGCGGGATTCAGGGGGAGCTGTTTTTT.

CDR3 coding DNA: TGTGCCAGCAGCTCCAAATCCACAGATACGCAGTATTTT. This codes for CASSSKSTDTQYF. The J gene is TRBJ2-3, the V gene TRBV7-9, with unresolved D. CDR1 and CDR2 from the germline V gene are SEHNR and FQNEAQ (reference sequence). The V end was cut by 4 bases, the J end by 2 bases, with 7 bases between. This CDR3 comprises 13 residues.

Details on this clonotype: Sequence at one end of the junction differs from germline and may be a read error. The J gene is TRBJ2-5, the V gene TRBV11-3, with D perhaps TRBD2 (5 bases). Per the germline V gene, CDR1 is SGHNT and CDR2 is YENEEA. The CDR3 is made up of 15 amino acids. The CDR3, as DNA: TGTGCCAGCAGCTCAGCGGTCCCCCTAAAAGTTCGGATGTATTTC. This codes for CASSSAVPLKVRMYF.

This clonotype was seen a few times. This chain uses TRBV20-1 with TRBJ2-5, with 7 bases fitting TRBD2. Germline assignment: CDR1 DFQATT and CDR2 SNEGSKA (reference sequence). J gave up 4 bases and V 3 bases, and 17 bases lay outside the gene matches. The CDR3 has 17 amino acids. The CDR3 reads CSASYGGSIPIRETQYF. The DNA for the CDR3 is TGCAGTGCTAGTTATGGCGGGAGCATCCCCATCCGAGAGACCCAGTACTTC.

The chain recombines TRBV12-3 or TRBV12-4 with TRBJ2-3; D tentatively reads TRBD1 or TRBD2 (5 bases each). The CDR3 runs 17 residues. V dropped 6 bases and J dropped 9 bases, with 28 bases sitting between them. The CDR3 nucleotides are TGTGCCAGCAGCAGTCGTTCTGAGGGGAAACTAAAGGAGACGCAGTATTTT. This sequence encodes CASSSRSEGKLKETQYF.